This TCR beta chain is from a study of T cells after yellow fever vaccination. 5'RACE template switching added a universal primer site and UMIs to TCR cDNA. TCRdb re-derived calls from the 5' RACE reads in MiXCR, one entry per CDR3 protein. The sample yields about 74,000 distinct CDR3 sequences, 7.1% seen once. This clonotype was counted ten times or more. The length of the CDR3 is 14 residues. Trimming shortened V by 2 bases and J by 4 bases, and 12 bases separated the two germline ends. Germline CDR1 is SGHVS and CDR2 is FQNEAQ. The rearrangement links TRBV7-8 to TRBJ2-7; no clear D. The input for sequencing was CD8+ T cells sorted from PBMCs, taken more than 4 days after the first yellow fever vaccination. This TCR was recovered from a man between 18 and 29 years old who received the YFV17D yellow fever vaccine. Here the CDR3 DNA reads TGTGCCAGCAGCTTATTTTCAGTCTGGTACGAGCAGTACTTC. Encoded protein: CASSLFSVWYEQYF.